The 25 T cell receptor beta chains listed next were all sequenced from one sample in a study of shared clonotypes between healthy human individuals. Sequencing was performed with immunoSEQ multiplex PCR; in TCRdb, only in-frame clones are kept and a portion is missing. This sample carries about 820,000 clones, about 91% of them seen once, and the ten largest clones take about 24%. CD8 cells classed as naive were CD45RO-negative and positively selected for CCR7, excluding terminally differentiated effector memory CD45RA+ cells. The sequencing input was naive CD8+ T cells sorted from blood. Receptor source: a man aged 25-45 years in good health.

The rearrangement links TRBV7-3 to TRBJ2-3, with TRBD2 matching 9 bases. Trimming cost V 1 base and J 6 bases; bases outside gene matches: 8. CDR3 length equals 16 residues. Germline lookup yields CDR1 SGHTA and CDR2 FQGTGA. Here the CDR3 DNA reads TGTGCCAGCAGCTTAAGGTTTAGCGGGAGAGGTGATACGCAGTATTTT. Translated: CASSLRFSGRGDTQYF.

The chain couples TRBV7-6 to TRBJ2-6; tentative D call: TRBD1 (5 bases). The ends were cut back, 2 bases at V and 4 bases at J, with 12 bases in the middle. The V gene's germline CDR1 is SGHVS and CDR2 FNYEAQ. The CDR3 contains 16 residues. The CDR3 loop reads CASSLSPGLGANVLTF. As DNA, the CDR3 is TGTGCCAGCAGCTTATCACCAGGGTTAGGGGCCAACGTCCTGACTTTC. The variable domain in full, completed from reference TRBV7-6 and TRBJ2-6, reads GAGVSQSPRYKVTKRGQDVALRCDPISGHVSLYWYRQALGQGPEFLTYFNYEAQQDKSGLPNDRFSAERPEGSISTLTIQRTEQRDSAMYRCASSLSPGLGANVLTFGAGSRLTVL.

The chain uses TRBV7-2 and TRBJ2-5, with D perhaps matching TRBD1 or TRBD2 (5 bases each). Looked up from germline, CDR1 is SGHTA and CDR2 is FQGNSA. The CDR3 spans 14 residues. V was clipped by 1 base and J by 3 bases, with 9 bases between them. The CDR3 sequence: CASSLERGEETQYF. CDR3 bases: TGTGCCAGCAGCTTAGAGAGGGGAGAAGAGACCCAGTACTTC.

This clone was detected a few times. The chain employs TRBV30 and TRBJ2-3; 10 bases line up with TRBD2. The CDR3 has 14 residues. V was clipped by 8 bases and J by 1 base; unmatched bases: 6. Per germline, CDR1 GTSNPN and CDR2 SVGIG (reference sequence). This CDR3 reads CAGVLAGRTDTQYF. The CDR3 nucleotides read TGTGCCGGAGTACTAGCGGGACGCACAGATACGCAGTATTTT.

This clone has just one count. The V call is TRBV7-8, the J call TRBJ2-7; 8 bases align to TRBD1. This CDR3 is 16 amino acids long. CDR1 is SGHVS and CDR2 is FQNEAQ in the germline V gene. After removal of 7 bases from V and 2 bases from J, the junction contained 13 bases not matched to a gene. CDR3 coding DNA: TGTGCCAGCACTCCAATCCGGGACAGGCGACCCTACGAGCAGTACTTC. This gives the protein CASTPIRDRRPYEQYF.

This chain's CDR3 is CASSTLTSLFEQYF. CDR3 in DNA: TGTGCCAGTAGTACCCTGACATCCCTTTTTGAGCAGTACTTC. The J gene is TRBJ2-7, the V gene TRBV19; D unresolved. V shed 4 bases and J shed 7 bases, with 17 bases lying between them. Germline-derived CDR1 and CDR2 are LNHDA and SQIVND (reference sequence). The CDR3 runs to 14 residues. The variable domain in full, with the rest retrieved from reference TRBV19 and TRBJ2-7, is DGGITQSPKYLFRKEGQNVTLSCEQNLNHDAMYWYRQDPGQGLRLIYYSQIVNDFQKGDIAEGYSVSREKKESFPLTVTSAQKNPTAFYLCASSTLTSLFEQYFGPGTRLTVT.

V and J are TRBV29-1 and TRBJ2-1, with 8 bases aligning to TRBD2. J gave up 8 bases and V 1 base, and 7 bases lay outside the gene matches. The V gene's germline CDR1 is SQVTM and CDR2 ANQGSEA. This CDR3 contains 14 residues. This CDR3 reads CSVEGLASIHEQFF. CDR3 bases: TGCAGCGTTGAAGGACTAGCGTCGATCCATGAGCAGTTCTTC.

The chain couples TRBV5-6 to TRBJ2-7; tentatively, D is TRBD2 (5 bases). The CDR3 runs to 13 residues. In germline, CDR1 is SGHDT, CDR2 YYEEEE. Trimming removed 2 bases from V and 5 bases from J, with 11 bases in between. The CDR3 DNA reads TGTGCCAGCAGCTTCGGAGGTACCAACGAGCAGTACTTC. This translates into CASSFGGTNEQYF.

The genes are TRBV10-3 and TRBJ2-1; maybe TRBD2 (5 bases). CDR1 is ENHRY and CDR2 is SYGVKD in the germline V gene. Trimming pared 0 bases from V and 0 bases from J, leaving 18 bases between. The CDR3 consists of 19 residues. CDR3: CAISESTLIARSSYNEQFF. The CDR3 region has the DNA TGTGCCATCAGTGAGTCAACCCTCATAGCGAGGAGCTCCTACAATGAGCAGTTCTTC.

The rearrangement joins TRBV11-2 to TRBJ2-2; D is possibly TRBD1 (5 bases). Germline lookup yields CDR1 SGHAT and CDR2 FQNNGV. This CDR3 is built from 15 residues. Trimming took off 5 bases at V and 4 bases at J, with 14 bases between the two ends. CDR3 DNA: TGTGCCAGCAGCATGGCCCCAGGGCGCACCGGGGAGCTGTTTTTT. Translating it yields CASSMAPGRTGELFF.

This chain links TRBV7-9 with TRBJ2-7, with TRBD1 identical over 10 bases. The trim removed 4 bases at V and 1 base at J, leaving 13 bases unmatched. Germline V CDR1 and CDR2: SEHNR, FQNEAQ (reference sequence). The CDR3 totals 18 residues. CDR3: CASSSVPGQGMESYEQYF. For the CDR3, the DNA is TGTGCCAGCAGCTCAGTCCCGGGACAGGGGATGGAATCCTACGAGCAGTACTTC.

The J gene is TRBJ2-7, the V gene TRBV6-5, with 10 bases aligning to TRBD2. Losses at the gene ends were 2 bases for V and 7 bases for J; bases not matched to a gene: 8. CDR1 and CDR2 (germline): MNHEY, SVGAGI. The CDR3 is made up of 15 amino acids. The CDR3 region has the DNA TGTGCCAGCAGTTACCTCCTAGCGGGAGCTGGAGAGCAGTACTTC. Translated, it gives CASSYLLAGAGEQYF.

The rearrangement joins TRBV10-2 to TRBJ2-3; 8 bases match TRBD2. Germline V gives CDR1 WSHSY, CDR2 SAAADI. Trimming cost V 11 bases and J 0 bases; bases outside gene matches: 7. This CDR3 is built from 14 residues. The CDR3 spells CASREGLSTDTQYF. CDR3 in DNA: TGCGCCTCCCGGGAGGGCCTTAGCACAGATACGCAGTATTTT.

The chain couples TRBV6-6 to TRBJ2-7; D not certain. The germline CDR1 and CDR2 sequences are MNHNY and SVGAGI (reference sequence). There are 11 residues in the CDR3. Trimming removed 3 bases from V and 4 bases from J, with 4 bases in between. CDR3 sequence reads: CASSYEYEQYF. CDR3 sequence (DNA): TGTGCCAGCAGTTATGAGTACGAGCAGTACTTC.

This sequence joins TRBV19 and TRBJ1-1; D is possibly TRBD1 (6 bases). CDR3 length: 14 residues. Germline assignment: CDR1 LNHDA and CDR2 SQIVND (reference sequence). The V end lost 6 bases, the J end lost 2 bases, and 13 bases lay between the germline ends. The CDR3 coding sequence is TGTGCCAGTAGCCCCGGGACACCAAACACTGAAGCTTTCTTT. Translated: CASSPGTPNTEAFF.

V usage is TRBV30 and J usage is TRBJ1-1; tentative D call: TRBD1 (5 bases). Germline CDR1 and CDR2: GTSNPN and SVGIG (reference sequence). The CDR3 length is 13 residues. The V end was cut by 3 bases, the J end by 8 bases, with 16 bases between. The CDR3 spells CAWSDSDPGEAFF. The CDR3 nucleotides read TGTGCCTGGAGCGACAGTGACCCCGGGGAAGCTTTCTTT.

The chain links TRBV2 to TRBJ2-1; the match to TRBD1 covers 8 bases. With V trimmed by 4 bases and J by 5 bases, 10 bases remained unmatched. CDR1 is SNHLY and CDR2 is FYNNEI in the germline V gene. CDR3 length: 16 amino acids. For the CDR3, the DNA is TGTGCCAGCAGTGGAGGCAGGGGGCTTGGGGACAATGAGCAGTTCTTC. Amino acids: CASSGGRGLGDNEQFF. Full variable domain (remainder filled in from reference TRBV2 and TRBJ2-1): EPEVTQTPSHQVTQMGQEVILRCVPISNHLYFYWYRQILGQKVEFLVSFYNNEISEKSEIFDDQFSVERPDGSNFTLKIRSTKLEDSAMYFCASSGGRGLGDNEQFFGPGTRLTVL.

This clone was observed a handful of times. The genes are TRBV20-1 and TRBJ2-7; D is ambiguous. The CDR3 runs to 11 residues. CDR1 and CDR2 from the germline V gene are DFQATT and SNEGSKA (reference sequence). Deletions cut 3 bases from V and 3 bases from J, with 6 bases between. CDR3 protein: CSASINYEQYF. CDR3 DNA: TGCAGTGCTAGCATCAACTACGAGCAGTACTTC.

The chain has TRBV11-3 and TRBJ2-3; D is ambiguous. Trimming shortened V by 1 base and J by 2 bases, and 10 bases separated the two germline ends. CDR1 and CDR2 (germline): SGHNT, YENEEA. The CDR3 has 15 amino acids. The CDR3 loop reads CASSLVGGLTDTQYF. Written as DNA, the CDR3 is TGTGCCAGCAGCTTAGTCGGCGGCCTCACAGATACGCAGTATTTT.

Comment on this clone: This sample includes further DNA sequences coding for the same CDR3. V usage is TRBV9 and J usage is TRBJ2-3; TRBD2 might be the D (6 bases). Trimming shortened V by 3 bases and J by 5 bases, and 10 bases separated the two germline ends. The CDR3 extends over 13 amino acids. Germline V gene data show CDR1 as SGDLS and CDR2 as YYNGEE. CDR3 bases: TGTGCCAGCAGCGCCCCGGGGGAAGATACGCAGTATTTT. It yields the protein CASSAPGEDTQYF. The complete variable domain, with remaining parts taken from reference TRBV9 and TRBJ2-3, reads DSGVTQTPKHLITATGQRVTLRCSPRSGDLSVYWYQQSLDQGLQFLIQYYNGEERAKGNILERFSAQQFPDLHSELNLSSLELGDSALYFCASSAPGEDTQYFGPGTRLTVL.

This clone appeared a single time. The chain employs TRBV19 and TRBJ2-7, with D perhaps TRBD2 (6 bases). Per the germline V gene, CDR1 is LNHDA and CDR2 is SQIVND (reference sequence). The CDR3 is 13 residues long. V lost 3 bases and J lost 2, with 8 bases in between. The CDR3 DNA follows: TGTGCCAGTAGTATGTCGGGAGCCTACGAGCAGTACTTC. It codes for CASSMSGAYEQYF.

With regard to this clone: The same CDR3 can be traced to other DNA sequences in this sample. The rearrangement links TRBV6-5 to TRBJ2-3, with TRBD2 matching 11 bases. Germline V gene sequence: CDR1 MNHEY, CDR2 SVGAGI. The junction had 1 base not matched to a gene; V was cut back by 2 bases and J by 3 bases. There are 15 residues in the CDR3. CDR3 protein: CASSYGTSGTDTQYF. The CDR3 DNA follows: TGTGCCAGCAGTTACGGGACTAGCGGTACAGATACGCAGTATTTT.

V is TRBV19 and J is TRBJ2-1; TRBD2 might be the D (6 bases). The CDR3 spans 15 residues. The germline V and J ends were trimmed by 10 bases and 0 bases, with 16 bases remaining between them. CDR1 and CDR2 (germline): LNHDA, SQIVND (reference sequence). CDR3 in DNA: TGTGCCACTAGCAGAGGGGAGGACTCCTACAATGAGCAGTTCTTC. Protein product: CATSRGEDSYNEQFF. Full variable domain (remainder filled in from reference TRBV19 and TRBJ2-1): DGGITQSPKYLFRKEGQNVTLSCEQNLNHDAMYWYRQDPGQGLRLIYYSQIVNDFQKGDIAEGYSVSREKKESFPLTVTSAQKNPTAFYLCATSRGEDSYNEQFFGPGTRLTVL.

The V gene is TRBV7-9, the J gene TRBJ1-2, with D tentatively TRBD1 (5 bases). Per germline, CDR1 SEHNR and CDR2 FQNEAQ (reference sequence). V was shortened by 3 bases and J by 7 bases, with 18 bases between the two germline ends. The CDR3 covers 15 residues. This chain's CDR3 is CASSLEQVFARGYTF. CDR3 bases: TGTGCCAGCAGCTTGGAACAGGTTTTTGCCCGTGGCTACACCTTC.

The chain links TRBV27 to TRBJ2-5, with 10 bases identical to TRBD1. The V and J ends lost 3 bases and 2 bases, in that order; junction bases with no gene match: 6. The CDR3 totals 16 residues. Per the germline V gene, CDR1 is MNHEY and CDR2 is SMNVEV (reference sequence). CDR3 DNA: TGTGCCAGCAGTTTCTCCGGGACAGGGGTGCAAGAGACCCAGTACTTC. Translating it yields CASSFSGTGVQETQYF.